The source of this T cell receptor beta chain is a study of blood T cell repertoires in COVID-19. Study-level information: The cDNA or gDNA used as material had been derived from T cells, B-cell-depleted T cells, or PBMCs.

CDR3 size: 13 residues. Germline CDR1 SGHNT, CDR2 YENEEA. V was shortened by 10 bases and J by 3 bases, with 16 bases between the two germline ends. Authors' analysis steps: Reference gene primers were amplified, and this amplification served to estimate nucleated cell counts. Assay: immunoSEQ multiplex PCR; the TCRdb copy retains only in-frame clones and omits some. The DNA was the basis for D and trimming; V, J and clone size are from that table. This sample has approximately 460,000 clones; 75% to 90% occur once, and the top ten carry about 0.91%. The genes are TRBV11-3 and TRBJ2-7, with a tentative D call TRBD1 (5 bases). The sequenced sample was peripheral blood. This TCR was sampled from a man aged 18 to 35 with COVID-19, enrolled during active disease. CDR3 residues: CATNSGSSYEQYF. The CDR3, as DNA: TGTGCCACCAACTCAGGGTCCAGCTACGAGCAGTACTTC. Using reference TRBV11-3 and TRBJ2-7 for the parts outside the CDR3, the full variable domain is EAGVVQSPRYKIIEKKQPVAFWCNPISGHNTLYWYLQNLGQGPELLIRYENEEAVDDSQLPKDRFSAERLKGVDSTLKIQPAELGDSAVYLCATNSGSSYEQYFGPGTRLTVT.